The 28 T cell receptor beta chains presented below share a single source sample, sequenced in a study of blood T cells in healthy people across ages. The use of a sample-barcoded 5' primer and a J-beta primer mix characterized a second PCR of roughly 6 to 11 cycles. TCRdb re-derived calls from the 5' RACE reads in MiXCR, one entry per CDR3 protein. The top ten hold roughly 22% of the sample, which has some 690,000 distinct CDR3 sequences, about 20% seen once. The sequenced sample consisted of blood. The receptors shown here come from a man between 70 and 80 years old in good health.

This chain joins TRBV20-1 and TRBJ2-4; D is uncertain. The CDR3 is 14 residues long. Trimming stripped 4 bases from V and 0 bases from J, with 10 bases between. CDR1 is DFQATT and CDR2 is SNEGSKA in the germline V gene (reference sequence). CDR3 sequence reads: CSANSALAKNIQYF. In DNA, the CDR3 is TGCAGTGCTAACAGTGCCCTAGCCAAAAACATTCAGTACTTC.

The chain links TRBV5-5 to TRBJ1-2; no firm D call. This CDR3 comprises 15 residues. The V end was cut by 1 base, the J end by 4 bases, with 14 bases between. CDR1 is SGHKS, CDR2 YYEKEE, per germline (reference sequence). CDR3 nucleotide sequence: TGTGCCAGCAGCTTGTTCAGTGACACAATCTATGGCTACACCTTC. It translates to CASSLFSDTIYGYTF.

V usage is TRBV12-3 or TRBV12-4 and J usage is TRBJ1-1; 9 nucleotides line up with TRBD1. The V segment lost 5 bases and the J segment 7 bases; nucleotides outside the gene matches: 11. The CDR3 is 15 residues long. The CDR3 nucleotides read TGTGCCAGCAGTCGACCCGGGACAGGGAAGGGTGAAGCTTTCTTT. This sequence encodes CASSRPGTGKGEAFF.

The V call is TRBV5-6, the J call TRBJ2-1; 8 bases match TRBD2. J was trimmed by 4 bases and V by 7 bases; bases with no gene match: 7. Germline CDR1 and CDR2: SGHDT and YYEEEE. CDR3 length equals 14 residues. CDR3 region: CASGTTSGYNEQFF. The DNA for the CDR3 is TGTGCCAGCGGCACTACTAGCGGATACAATGAGCAGTTCTTC. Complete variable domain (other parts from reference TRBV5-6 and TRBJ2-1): DAGVTQSPTHLIKTRGQQVTLRCSPKSGHDTVSWYQQALGQGPQFIFQYYEEEERQRGNFPDRFSGHQFPNYSSELNVNALLLGDSALYLCASGTTSGYNEQFFGPGTRLTVL.

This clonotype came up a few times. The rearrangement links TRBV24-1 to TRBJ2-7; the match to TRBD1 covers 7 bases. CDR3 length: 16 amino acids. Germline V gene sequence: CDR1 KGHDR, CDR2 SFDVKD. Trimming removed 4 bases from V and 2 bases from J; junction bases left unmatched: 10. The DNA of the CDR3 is TGTGCCACCAGTGACCCCAAGACGACAGGGACCTACGAGCAGTACTTC. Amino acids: CATSDPKTTGTYEQYF.

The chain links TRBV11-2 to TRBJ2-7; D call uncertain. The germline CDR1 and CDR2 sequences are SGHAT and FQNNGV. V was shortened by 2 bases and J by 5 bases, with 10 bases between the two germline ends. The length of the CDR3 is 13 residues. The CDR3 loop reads CASSLSGFHEQYF. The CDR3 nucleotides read TGTGCCAGCAGCTTATCTGGTTTCCACGAGCAGTACTTC.

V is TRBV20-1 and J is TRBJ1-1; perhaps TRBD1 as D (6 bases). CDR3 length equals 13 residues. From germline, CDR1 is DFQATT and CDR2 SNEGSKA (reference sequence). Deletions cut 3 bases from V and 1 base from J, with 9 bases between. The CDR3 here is CSASLGGNTEAFF. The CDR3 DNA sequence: TGCAGTGCTAGTTTAGGGGGGAACACTGAAGCTTTCTTT.

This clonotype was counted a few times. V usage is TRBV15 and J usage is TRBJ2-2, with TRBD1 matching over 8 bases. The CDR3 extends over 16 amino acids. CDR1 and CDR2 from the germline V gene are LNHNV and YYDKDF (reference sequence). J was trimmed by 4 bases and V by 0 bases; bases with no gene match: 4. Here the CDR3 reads CATSREDRAGTGELFF. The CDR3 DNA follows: TGTGCCACCAGCAGAGAGGACAGGGCGGGCACCGGGGAGCTGTTTTTT.

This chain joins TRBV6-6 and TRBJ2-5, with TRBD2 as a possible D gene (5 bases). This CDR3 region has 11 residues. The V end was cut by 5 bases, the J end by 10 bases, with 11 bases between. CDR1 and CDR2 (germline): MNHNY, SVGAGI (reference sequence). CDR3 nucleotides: TGTGCCAGCAGTCTCCTCCGGGACCAGTACTTC. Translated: CASSLLRDQYF.

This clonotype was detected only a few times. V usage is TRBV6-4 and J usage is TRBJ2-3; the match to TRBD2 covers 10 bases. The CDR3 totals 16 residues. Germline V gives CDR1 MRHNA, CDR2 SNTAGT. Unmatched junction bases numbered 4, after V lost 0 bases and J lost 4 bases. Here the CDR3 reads CASSDSLAGDPDTQYF. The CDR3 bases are TGTGCCAGCAGTGACTCGCTAGCGGGAGATCCAGATACGCAGTATTTT.

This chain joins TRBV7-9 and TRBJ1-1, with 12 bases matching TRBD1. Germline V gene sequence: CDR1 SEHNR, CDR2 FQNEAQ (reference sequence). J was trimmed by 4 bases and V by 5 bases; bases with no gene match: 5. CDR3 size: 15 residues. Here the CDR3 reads CASSGTGGVLTEAFF. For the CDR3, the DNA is TGTGCCAGCAGCGGGACAGGGGGCGTTCTCACTGAAGCTTTCTTT.

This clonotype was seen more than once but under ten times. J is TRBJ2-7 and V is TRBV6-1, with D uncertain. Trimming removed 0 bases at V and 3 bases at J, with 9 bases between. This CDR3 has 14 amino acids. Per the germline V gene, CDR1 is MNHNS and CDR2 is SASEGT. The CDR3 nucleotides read TGTGCCAGCAGTGAAGCGGTGGGAAACTACGAGCAGTACGTC. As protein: CASSEAVGNYEQYV.

The CDR3 DNA reads as TGTGCCAGCAGAGGACAGGGTCAAACTGAAGCTTTCTTT. Amino acids: CASRGQGQTEAFF. This chain connects TRBV12-3 or TRBV12-4 to TRBJ1-1, with 8 bases that match TRBD1. The CDR3 loop spans 13 amino acids. With 6 bases clipped from V and 5 bases from J, the junction kept 5 bases outside the gene matches.

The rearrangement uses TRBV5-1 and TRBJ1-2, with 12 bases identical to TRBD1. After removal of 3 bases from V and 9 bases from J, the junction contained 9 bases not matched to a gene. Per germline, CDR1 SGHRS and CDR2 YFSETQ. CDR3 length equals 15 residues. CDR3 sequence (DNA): TGCGCCAGCAGCTACTACGGGACAGGGGGCAATCGCTACACCTTC. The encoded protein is CASSYYGTGGNRYTF.

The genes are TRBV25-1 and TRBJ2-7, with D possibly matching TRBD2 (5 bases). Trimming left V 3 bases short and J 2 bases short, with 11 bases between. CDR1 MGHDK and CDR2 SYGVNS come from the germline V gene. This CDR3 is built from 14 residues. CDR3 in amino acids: CASSDGPGTYEQYF. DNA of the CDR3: TGTGCCAGCAGTGACGGACCGGGGACCTACGAGCAGTACTTC.

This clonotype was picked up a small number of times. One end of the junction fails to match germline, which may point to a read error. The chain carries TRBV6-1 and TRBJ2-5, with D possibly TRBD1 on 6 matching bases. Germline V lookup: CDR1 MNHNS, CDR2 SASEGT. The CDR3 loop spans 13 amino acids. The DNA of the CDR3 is TGTGCCAGCAGTGTCGGGACATTAGAGGCCCAGTACTTC. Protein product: CASSVGTLEAQYF.

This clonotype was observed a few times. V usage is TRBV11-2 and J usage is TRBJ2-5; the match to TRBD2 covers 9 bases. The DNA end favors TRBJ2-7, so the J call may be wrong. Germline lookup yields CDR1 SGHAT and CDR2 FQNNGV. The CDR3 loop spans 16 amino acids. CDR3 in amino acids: CASSGARGLARDEQYF. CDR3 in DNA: TGTGCCAGCAGCGGAGCCAGAGGACTAGCGAGGGACGAGCAGTACTTC.

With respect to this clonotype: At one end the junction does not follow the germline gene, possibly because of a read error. The CDR3 region is CASSSIDRDQETQHF. DNA of the CDR3: TGTGCCAGCAGTTCCATCGACAGGGACCAAGAGACCCAGCACTTC. The chain uses TRBV28 and TRBJ2-5; 7 nucleotides line up with TRBD1. CDR1 and CDR2 from the germline V gene are MDHEN and SYDVKM. The CDR3 covers 15 residues.

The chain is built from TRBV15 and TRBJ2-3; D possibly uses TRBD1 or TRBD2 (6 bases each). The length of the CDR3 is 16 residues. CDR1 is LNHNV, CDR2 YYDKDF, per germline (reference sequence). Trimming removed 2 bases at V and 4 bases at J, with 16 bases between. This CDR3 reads CATSRQVVGGPDTQYF. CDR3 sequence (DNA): TGTGCCACCAGCAGACAAGTGGTGGGGGGCCCAGATACGCAGTATTTT.

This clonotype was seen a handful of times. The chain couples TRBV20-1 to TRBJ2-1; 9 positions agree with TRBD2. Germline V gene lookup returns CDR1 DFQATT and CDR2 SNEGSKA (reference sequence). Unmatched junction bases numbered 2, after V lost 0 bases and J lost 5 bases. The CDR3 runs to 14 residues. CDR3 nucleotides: TGCAGTGCTAGAGATCAGCGGGGGGACAATGAGCAGTTCTTC. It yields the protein CSARDQRGDNEQFF.

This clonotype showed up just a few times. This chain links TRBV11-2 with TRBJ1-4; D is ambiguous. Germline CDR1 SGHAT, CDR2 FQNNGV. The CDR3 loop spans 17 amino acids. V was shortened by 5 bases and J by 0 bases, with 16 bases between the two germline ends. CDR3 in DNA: TGTGCCAGCAGCCGACGGACTGGAGTAGCAACTAATGAAAAACTGTTTTTT. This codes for CASSRRTGVATNEKLFF.

CDR3 sequence: CASSWGELEAFF. Here the CDR3 DNA reads TGTGCCAGCAGCTGGGGGGAGCTTGAAGCTTTCTTT. The chain combines TRBV7-9 with TRBJ1-1; the D gene is possibly TRBD1 (5 bases). This CDR3 spans 12 amino acids. CDR1 and CDR2 (germline): SEHNR, FQNEAQ (reference sequence). The ends were cut back, 4 bases at V and 7 bases at J, with 10 bases in the middle.

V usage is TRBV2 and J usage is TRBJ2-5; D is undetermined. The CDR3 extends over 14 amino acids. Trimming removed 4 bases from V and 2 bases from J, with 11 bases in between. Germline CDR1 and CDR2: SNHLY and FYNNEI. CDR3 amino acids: CASSGPPSQETQYF. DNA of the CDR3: TGTGCCAGCAGTGGACCTCCGAGTCAAGAGACCCAGTACTTC.

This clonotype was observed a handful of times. In nucleotides, the CDR3 is TGTGCCAGCAGTAAGGGACAGCTTATTGAAAAACTGTTTTTT. It translates to CASSKGQLIEKLFF. This rearrangement joins TRBV2 to TRBJ1-4; 7 bases match TRBD1. CDR3 length equals 14 residues. Germline values: CDR1 SNHLY, CDR2 FYNNEI. Germline trimming cut 5 bases from V and 7 bases from J; bases unmatched to any gene: 7. Complete variable domain (other parts from reference TRBV2 and TRBJ1-4): EPEVTQTPSHQVTQMGQEVILRCVPISNHLYFYWYRQILGQKVEFLVSFYNNEISEKSEIFDDQFSVERPDGSNFTLKIRSTKLEDSAMYFCASSKGQLIEKLFFGSGTQLSVL.

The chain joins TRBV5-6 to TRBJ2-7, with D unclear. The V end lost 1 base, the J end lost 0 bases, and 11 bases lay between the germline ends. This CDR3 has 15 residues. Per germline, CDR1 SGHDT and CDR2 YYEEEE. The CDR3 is CASSLRALYSYEQYV. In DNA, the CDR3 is TGTGCCAGCAGCTTGCGTGCACTTTACTCCTACGAGCAGTACGTC.

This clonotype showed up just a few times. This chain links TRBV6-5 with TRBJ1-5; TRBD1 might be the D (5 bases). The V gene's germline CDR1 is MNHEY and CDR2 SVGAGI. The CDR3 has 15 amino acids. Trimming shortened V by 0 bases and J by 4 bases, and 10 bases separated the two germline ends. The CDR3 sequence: CASSYSISGNQPQHF. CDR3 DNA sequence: TGTGCCAGCAGTTACTCGATATCAGGGAATCAGCCCCAGCATTTT.

The CDR3 bases are TGTGCCAGTAGACCACAGGGGCACACCGGGGAGCTGTTTTTT. Protein sequence: CASRPQGHTGELFF. This chain connects TRBV19 to TRBJ2-2; the match to TRBD1 covers 7 bases. The CDR3 runs to 14 residues. Germline assignment: CDR1 LNHDA and CDR2 SQIVND (reference sequence). Losses at the gene ends were 6 bases for V and 3 bases for J; bases not matched to a gene: 4.

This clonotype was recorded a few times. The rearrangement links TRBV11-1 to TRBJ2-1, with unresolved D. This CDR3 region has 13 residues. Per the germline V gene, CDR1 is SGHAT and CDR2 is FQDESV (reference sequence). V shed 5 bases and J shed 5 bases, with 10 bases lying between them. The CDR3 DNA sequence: TGTGCCAGCAGCACAAGACAAGACAATGAGCAGTTCTTC. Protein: CASSTRQDNEQFF.